This is a list of T cell receptor beta chains from one sample in a study of blood T cells in healthy people across ages. From the 5' RACE reads, TCRdb called clonotypes with MiXCR, one entry per CDR3 protein. The table records over a million distinct CDR3 sequences, about 25% of them present only once. These data were also reused for a study on T cells of mothers and their children.

Sequenced input: blood. Receptors were obtained from a girl aged 2-10 years in good health. Both conserved end residues are part of each CDR3. The D gene is left open where the match is weak. Part of the rows lack a size; the others show once, few, many or a class for expanded clones.

CDR3 length: 14; J gene: TRBJ2-1; clone size: few; V gene: TRBV5-1; D gene: -; CDR3 DNA: TGCGCCAGCAGCTTGGTAGAGGGGCCCAATGAGCAGTTCTTC; CDR3 protein: CASSLVEGPNEQFF
CDR3 length: 17; J gene: TRBJ1-6; clone size: -; V gene: TRBV7-2; D gene: -; CDR3 DNA: TGTGCCAGCAGCTTAGTACCTTTTAGCTCCTATAATTCACCCCTCCACTTT; CDR3 protein: CASSLVPFSSYNSPLHF
CDR3 length: 12; J gene: TRBJ2-1; clone size: -; V gene: TRBV25-1; D gene: -; CDR3 DNA: TGTGCCAGCAGTGAAGCTAACAATGAGCAGTTCTTC; CDR3 protein: CASSEANNEQFF
CDR3 length: 12; J gene: TRBJ2-7; clone size: few; V gene: TRBV14; D gene: -; CDR3 DNA: TGTGCCAGCAGCGAAGCATTAGACGAGCAGTACTTC; CDR3 protein: CASSEALDEQYF
CDR3 length: 14; J gene: TRBJ1-4; clone size: -; V gene: TRBV20-1; D gene: -; CDR3 DNA: TGCAGTGCTAGAGATCGGTCTGGGGGAGAAAAACTGTTTTTT; CDR3 protein: CSARDRSGGEKLFF
CDR3 length: 14; J gene: TRBJ1-5; clone size: -; V gene: TRBV14; D gene: -; CDR3 DNA: TGTGCCAGCAGCCAATTACACCCGAATCAGCCCCAGCATTTT; CDR3 protein: CASSQLHPNQPQHF
CDR3 length: 15; J gene: TRBJ1-1; clone size: few; V gene: TRBV20-1; D gene: -; CDR3 DNA: TGCAGTGCTGATGACATCTTTGGGCAGAGCACTGAAGCTTTCTTT; CDR3 protein: CSADDIFGQSTEAFF
CDR3 length: 13; J gene: TRBJ2-7; clone size: -; V gene: TRBV9; D gene: -; CDR3 DNA: TGTGCCAGCAGCTCAGTGGGGGATTTCGAGCAGTACTTC; CDR3 protein: CASSSVGDFEQYF
CDR3 length: 14; J gene: TRBJ2-7; clone size: few; V gene: TRBV12-5; D gene: -; CDR3 DNA: TGTGCTAGTGGTTTCCCAAACACAGGCTACGAGCAGTACTTC; CDR3 protein: CASGFPNTGYEQYF
CDR3 length: 17; J gene: TRBJ2-1; clone size: -; V gene: TRBV5-1; D gene: TRBD2; CDR3 DNA: TGCGCCAGCAGCCCTGACGGGGCTAGCGGGAGATACAATGAGCAGTTCTTC; CDR3 protein: CASSPDGASGRYNEQFF
CDR3 length: 14; J gene: TRBJ2-1; clone size: few; V gene: TRBV12-3/TRBV12-4; D gene: -; CDR3 DNA: TGTGCCAGCCCCCCCCCTCACAGGGACCATGAGCAGTTCTTC; CDR3 protein: CASPPPHRDHEQFF
CDR3 length: 14; J gene: TRBJ2-2; clone size: few; V gene: TRBV25-1; D gene: TRBD1; CDR3 DNA: TGTGCCAGCAGTGCCCGACAGGGGTCCAGGGAGCTGTTTTTT; CDR3 protein: CASSARQGSRELFF
CDR3 length: 15; J gene: TRBJ2-5; clone size: few; V gene: TRBV7-8; D gene: -; CDR3 DNA: TGTGCCGGCAGCTTAGGACAAACAAGTGAAGAGACCCAGTACTTC; CDR3 protein: CAGSLGQTSEETQYF
CDR3 length: 13; J gene: TRBJ2-5; clone size: few; V gene: TRBV19; D gene: -; CDR3 DNA: TGTGCCAGTAATGAGCGGTTCCAAGAGACCCAGTACTTC; CDR3 protein: CASNERFQETQYF
CDR3 length: 16; J gene: TRBJ2-2; clone size: few; V gene: TRBV6-1; D gene: TRBD2; CDR3 DNA: TGTGCCAGCACCCCGCAGGGACTAGCGGGACACGGGGAGCTGTTTTTT; CDR3 protein: CASTPQGLAGHGELFF
CDR3 length: 18; J gene: TRBJ2-7; clone size: -; V gene: TRBV4-2; D gene: TRBD2; CDR3 DNA: TGTGCCAGCAGCCAAGATCATCAGGGAGGGGAGATGAACTACGAGCAGTACTTC; CDR3 protein: CASSQDHQGGEMNYEQYF
CDR3 length: 12; J gene: TRBJ2-7; clone size: -; V gene: TRBV20-1; D gene: -; CDR3 DNA: TGCAGTGCTAGAGATCTTCTGAGAGAGCAGTACTTC; CDR3 protein: CSARDLLREQYF
CDR3 length: 13; J gene: TRBJ2-7; clone size: once; V gene: TRBV5-1; D gene: TRBD1; CDR3 DNA: TGCGCCAGCAGTCCAGGACAGGTCCACGAGCAGTACTTC; CDR3 protein: CASSPGQVHEQYF
CDR3 length: 17; J gene: TRBJ2-1; clone size: -; V gene: TRBV4-1; D gene: -; CDR3 DNA: TGCGCCAGCAGCCAAGAGGAGATAACTAGCTCCTACAATGAGCAGTTCTTC; CDR3 protein: CASSQEEITSSYNEQFF
CDR3 length: 15; J gene: TRBJ1-5; clone size: -; V gene: TRBV3-1; D gene: -; CDR3 DNA: TGTGCCAGCAGCGACAATAGGCGAGGGACCCAGCCCCAGCATTTT; CDR3 protein: CASSDNRRGTQPQHF
CDR3 length: 15; J gene: TRBJ1-1; clone size: -; V gene: TRBV11-3; D gene: -; CDR3 DNA: TGTGCCAGCAGCGACTCAGGGTTGGGAAGAACTGAAGCTTTCTTT; CDR3 protein: CASSDSGLGRTEAFF
CDR3 length: 18; J gene: TRBJ2-2; clone size: few; V gene: TRBV11-2; D gene: -; CDR3 DNA: TGTGCCAGCAGCTCCACGCCCCAGACCTCCTCAGGGTCCGGGGAGCTGTTTTTT; CDR3 protein: CASSSTPQTSSGSGELFF
CDR3 length: 15; J gene: TRBJ2-1; clone size: -; V gene: TRBV20-1; D gene: -; CDR3 DNA: TGCAGTGCTAGGCGTTATCTGGGGGCCTACAATGAGCAGTTCTTC; CDR3 protein: CSARRYLGAYNEQFF
CDR3 length: 15; J gene: TRBJ2-3; clone size: few; V gene: TRBV7-6; D gene: -; CDR3 DNA: TGTGCCAGCAGCTTTTCGGGGGTTGCAACAGATACGCAGTATTTT; CDR3 protein: CASSFSGVATDTQYF
CDR3 length: 16; J gene: TRBJ2-5; clone size: -; V gene: TRBV7-2; D gene: TRBD1; CDR3 DNA: TGTGCCAGCAGCCTTAGCCAGGGAACAGGGGAAGAGACCCAGTACTTC; CDR3 protein: CASSLSQGTGEETQYF
CDR3 length: 15; J gene: TRBJ2-7; clone size: -; V gene: TRBV4-1; D gene: TRBD2; CDR3 DNA: TGCGCCAGCAGCCCCCTCGGGGGGGACTCCTACGAGCAGTACTTC; CDR3 protein: CASSPLGGDSYEQYF
CDR3 length: 12; J gene: TRBJ2-7; clone size: few; V gene: TRBV29-1; D gene: -; CDR3 DNA: TGCAGCGTTGGGCGGGCATACTACGAGCAGTACTTC; CDR3 protein: CSVGRAYYEQYF
CDR3 length: 13; J gene: TRBJ2-1; clone size: few; V gene: TRBV2; D gene: -; CDR3 DNA: TGTGCCAGCAGCCCCTCCCAAAACAATGAGCAGTTCTTC; CDR3 protein: CASSPSQNNEQFF
CDR3 length: 16; J gene: TRBJ2-5; clone size: few; V gene: TRBV7-9; D gene: TRBD2; CDR3 DNA: TGTGCCAGCAGCTTTACTCGCGGGGGGCTGCAAGAGACCCAGTACTTC; CDR3 protein: CASSFTRGGLQETQYF
CDR3 length: 14; J gene: TRBJ1-5; clone size: -; V gene: TRBV7-9; D gene: TRBD1; CDR3 DNA: TGTGCCAGCAGCTCACAGGGGGGCCCTCAGCCCCAGCATTTT; CDR3 protein: CASSSQGGPQPQHF
CDR3 length: 11; J gene: TRBJ2-1; clone size: -; V gene: TRBV12-3/TRBV12-4; D gene: -; CDR3 DNA: TGTGCAGGGGCCAGGGGCGATGAGCAGTTCTTC; CDR3 protein: CAGARGDEQFF
CDR3 length: 14; J gene: TRBJ1-3; clone size: few; V gene: TRBV7-2; D gene: -; CDR3 DNA: TGTGCCAGCAGCGAACAGGTTACTGGAAACACCATATATTTT; CDR3 protein: CASSEQVTGNTIYF
CDR3 length: 13; J gene: TRBJ2-1; clone size: -; V gene: TRBV29-1; D gene: -; CDR3 DNA: TGCAGCTTTCCCGTTAGCTCCTACAATGAGCAGTTCTTC; CDR3 protein: CSFPVSSYNEQFF
CDR3 length: 13; J gene: TRBJ2-7; clone size: few; V gene: TRBV12-5; D gene: -; CDR3 DNA: TGTGCTAGTGGACAGGCTATCACCTACGAGCAGTACTTC; CDR3 protein: CASGQAITYEQYF
CDR3 length: 13; J gene: TRBJ1-2; clone size: -; V gene: TRBV7-6; D gene: -; CDR3 DNA: TGTGCCAGCAGCGATGAGGGGCTTTATGGCTACACCTTC; CDR3 protein: CASSDEGLYGYTF
CDR3 length: 12; J gene: TRBJ2-3; clone size: few; V gene: TRBV18; D gene: -; CDR3 DNA: TGTGCCAGCTCACGAGGCAAGGATACGCAGTATTTT; CDR3 protein: CASSRGKDTQYF
CDR3 length: 15; J gene: TRBJ2-3; clone size: -; V gene: TRBV20-1; D gene: TRBD1; CDR3 DNA: TGCAGTGCGCATTACGGGACAGCTTACACAGATACGCAGTATTTT; CDR3 protein: CSAHYGTAYTDTQYF
CDR3 length: 17; J gene: TRBJ1-4; clone size: -; V gene: TRBV28; D gene: TRBD1; CDR3 DNA: TGTGCCAGCAGTTTCCCAGGCCAAACAGGGGGCGATGAAAAACTGTTTTTT; CDR3 protein: CASSFPGQTGGDEKLFF
CDR3 length: 16; J gene: TRBJ1-5; clone size: few; V gene: TRBV7-2; D gene: -; CDR3 DNA: TGTGCCAGCAGCTTAGTAGGGCCGGTAAGCCTCATGGCCCAGCATTTT; CDR3 protein: CASSLVGPVSLMAQHF
CDR3 length: 16; J gene: TRBJ2-2; clone size: -; V gene: TRBV3-1; D gene: TRBD2; CDR3 DNA: TGTGCCAGCAGCCAAATACTAGCGGTGAACACCGGGGAGCTGTTTTTT; CDR3 protein: CASSQILAVNTGELFF
CDR3 length: 15; J gene: TRBJ2-7; clone size: few; V gene: TRBV27; D gene: -; CDR3 DNA: TGTGCCAGCAGTGGAATAGTGACGGGGGTGAACGAGCAGTACTTC; CDR3 protein: CASSGIVTGVNEQYF
CDR3 length: 12; J gene: TRBJ1-6; clone size: few; V gene: TRBV7-2; D gene: -; CDR3 DNA: TGTGCCAGCAGCTCCTACGGGGGACCCCTCCACTTT; CDR3 protein: CASSSYGGPLHF
CDR3 length: 13; J gene: TRBJ1-2; clone size: few; V gene: TRBV4-3; D gene: -; CDR3 DNA: TGCGCCAGCAGCCATTCACAGGGAGCTGGCTACACCTTC; CDR3 protein: CASSHSQGAGYTF
CDR3 length: 13; J gene: TRBJ2-5; clone size: -; V gene: TRBV9; D gene: -; CDR3 DNA: TGTGCCAGCAGCGTTAAATACCAAGAGACCCAGTACTTC; CDR3 protein: CASSVKYQETQYF